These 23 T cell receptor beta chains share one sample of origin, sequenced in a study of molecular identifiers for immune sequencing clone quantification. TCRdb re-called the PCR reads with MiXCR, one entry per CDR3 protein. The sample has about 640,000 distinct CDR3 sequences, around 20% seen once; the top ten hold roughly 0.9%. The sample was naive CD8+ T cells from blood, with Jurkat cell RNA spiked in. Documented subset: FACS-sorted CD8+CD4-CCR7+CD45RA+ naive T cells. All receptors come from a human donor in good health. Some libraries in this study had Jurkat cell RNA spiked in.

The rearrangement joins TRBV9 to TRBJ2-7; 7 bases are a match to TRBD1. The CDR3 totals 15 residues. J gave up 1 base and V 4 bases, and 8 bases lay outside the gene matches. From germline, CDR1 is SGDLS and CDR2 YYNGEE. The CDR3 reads CASSPLGQASYEQYF. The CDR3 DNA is TGTGCCAGCAGCCCGTTAGGACAGGCGTCCTACGAGCAGTACTTC.

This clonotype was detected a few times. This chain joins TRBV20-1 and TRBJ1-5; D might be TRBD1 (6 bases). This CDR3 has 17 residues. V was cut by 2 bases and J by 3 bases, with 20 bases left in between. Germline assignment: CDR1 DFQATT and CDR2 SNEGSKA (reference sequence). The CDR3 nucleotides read TGCAGTGCTAGACCGGGACACCTTGAAGCTTACAATCAGCCCCAGCATTTT. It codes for CSARPGHLEAYNQPQHF.

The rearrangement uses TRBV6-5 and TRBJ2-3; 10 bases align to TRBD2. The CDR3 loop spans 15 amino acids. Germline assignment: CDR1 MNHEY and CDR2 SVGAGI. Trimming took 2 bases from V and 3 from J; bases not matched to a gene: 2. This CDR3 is CASSYRTSGTDTQYF. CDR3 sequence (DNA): TGTGCCAGCAGTTACCGGACTAGCGGTACAGATACGCAGTATTTT.

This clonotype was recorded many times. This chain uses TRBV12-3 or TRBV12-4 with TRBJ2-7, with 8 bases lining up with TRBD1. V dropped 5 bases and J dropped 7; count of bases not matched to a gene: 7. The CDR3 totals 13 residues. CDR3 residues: CASSQGARWEQYF. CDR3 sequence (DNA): TGTGCCAGCAGTCAGGGGGCCCGTTGGGAGCAGTACTTC.

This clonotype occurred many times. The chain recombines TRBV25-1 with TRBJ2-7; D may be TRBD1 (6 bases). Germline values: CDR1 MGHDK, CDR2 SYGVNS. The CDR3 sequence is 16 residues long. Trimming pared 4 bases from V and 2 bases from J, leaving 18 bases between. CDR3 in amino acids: CASSGSPSGHPYEQYF. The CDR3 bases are TGTGCCAGCAGTGGATCCCCCTCGGGACACCCCTACGAGCAGTACTTC.

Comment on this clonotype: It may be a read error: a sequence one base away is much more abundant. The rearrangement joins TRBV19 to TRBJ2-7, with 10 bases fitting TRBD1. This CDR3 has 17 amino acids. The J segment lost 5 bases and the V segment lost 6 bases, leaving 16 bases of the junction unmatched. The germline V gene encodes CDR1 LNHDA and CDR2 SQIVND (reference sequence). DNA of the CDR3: TGTGCCAGTAGCCTCGCTCCCGGGACAGGGGTTTTCCACGAGCAGTACTTC. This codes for CASSLAPGTGVFHEQYF.

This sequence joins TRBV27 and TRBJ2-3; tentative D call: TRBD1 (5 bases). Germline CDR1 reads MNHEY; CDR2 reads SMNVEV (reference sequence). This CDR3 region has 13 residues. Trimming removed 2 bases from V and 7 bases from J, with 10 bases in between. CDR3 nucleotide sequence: TGTGCCAGCAGTTTAGGCAGGGTTAATACGCAGTATTTT. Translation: CASSLGRVNTQYF.

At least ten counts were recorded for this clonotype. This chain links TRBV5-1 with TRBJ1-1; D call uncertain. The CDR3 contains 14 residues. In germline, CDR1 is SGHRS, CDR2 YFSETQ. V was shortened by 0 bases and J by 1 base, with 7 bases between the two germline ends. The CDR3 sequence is CASSLARENTEAFF. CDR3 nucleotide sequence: TGCGCCAGCAGCTTGGCGCGGGAGAACACTGAAGCTTTCTTT.

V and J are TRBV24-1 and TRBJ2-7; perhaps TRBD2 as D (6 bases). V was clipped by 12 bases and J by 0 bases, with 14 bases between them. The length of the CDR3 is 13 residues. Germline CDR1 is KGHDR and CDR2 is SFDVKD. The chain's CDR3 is CAASAGSSYEQYF. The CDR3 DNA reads TGTGCCGCATCGGCGGGGAGCTCCTACGAGCAGTACTTC.

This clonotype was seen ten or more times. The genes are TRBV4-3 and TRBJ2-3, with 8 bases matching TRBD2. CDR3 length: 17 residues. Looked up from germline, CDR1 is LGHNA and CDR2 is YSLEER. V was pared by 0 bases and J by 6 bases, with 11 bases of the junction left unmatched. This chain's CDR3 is CASSQDWDGRADDTQYF. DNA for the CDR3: TGCGCCAGCAGCCAAGATTGGGACGGGAGGGCCGATGATACGCAGTATTTT.

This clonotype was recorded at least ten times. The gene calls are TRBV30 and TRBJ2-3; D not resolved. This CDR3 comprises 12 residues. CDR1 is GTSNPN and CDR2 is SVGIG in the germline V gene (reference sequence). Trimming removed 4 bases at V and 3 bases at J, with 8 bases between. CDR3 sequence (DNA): TGTGCCTGGAATAGGGAAACAGATACGCAGTATTTT. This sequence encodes CAWNRETDTQYF.

The CDR3 sequence: CASSYSTGGDQPQHF. CDR3 sequence (DNA): TGTGCCAGCAGTTACTCGACGGGGGGGGATCAGCCCCAGCATTTT. V gene TRBV6-5 combines with J gene TRBJ1-5, with TRBD1 as a possible D gene (5 bases). Trimming took off 0 bases at V and 5 bases at J, with 11 bases between the two ends. Germline CDR1 MNHEY, CDR2 SVGAGI. This CDR3 comprises 15 residues.

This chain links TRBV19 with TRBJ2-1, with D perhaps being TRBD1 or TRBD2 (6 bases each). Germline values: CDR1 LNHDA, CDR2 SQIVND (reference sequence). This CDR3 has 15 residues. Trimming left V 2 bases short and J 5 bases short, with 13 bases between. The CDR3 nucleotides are TGTGCCAGTAGTATATCGTGGGGGGCCCACAATGAGCAGTTCTTC. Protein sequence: CASSISWGAHNEQFF.

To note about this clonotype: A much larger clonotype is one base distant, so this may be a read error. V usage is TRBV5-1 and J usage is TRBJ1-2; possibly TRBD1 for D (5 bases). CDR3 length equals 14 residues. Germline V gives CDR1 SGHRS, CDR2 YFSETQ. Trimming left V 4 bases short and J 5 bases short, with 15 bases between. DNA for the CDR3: TGCGCCAGCAGCCCCGGGACTGATCCATATGGCTACACCTTC. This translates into CASSPGTDPYGYTF.

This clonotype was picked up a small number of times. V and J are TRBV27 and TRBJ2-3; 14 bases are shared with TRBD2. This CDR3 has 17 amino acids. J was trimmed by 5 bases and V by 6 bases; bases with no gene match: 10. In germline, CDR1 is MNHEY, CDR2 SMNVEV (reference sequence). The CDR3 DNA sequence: TGTGCCAGCAGAGGCTTGGGACTAGCGGGAGACGGAGATACGCAGTATTTT. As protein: CASRGLGLAGDGDTQYF.

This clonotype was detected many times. The CDR3 spells CASSLSPWGNNEKLFF. CDR3 sequence (DNA): TGTGCCAGCAGTTTATCCCCGTGGGGGAATAATGAAAAACTGTTTTTT. The chain joins TRBV27 to TRBJ1-4; TRBD1 might be the D (5 bases). Germline V gene lookup returns CDR1 MNHEY and CDR2 SMNVEV (reference sequence). The length of the CDR3 is 16 residues. Trimming cost V 0 bases and J 4 bases, with 12 bases left between them.

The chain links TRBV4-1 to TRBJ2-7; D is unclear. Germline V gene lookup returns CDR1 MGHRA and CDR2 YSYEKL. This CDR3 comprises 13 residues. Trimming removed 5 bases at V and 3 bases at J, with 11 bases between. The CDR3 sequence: CASSSAGDYEQYF. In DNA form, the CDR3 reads TGCGCCAGCAGCTCGGCAGGAGACTACGAGCAGTACTTC.

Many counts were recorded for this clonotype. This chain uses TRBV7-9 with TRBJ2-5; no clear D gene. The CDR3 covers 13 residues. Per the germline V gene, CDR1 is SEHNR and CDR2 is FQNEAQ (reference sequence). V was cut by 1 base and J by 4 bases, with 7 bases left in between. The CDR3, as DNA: TGTGCCAGCAGCTTAGTCCTGAGAGAGACCCAGTACTTC. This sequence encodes CASSLVLRETQYF.

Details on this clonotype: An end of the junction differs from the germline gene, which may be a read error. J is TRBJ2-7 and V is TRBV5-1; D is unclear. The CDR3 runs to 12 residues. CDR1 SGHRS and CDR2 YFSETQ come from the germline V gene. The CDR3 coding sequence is TGCGCCAACAGCTTGGAAGGGCACGAGCAGTACTTC. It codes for CANSLEGHEQYF.

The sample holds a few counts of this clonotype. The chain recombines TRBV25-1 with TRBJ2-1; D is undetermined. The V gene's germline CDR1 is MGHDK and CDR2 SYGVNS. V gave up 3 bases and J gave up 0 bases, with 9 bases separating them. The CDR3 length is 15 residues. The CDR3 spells CASSDVGVSYNEQFF. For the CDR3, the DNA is TGTGCCAGCAGTGATGTCGGAGTCTCCTACAATGAGCAGTTCTTC.

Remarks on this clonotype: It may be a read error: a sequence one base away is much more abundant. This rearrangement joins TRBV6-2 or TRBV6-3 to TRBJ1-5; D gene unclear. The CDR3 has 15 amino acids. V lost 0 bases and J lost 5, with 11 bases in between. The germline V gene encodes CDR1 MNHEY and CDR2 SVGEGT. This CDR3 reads CASSYSGYLYQPQHF. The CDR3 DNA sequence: TGTGCCAGCAGTTACTCGGGGTATCTTTATCAGCCCCAGCATTTT.

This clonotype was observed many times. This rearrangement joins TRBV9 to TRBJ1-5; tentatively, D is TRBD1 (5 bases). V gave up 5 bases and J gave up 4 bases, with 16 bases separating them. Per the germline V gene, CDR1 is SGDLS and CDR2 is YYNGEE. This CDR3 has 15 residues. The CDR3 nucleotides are TGTGCCAGCAGTGAAGGGGCCAAAGCGAATCAGCCCCAGCATTTT. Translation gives CASSEGAKANQPQHF.

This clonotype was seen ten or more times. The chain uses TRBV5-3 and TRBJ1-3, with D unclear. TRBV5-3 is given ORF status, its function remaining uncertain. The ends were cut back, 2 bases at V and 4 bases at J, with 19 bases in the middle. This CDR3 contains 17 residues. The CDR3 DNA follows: TGTGCCAGAAGCTTCTCGGACGGTGGACGTCCGGGAAACACCATATATTTT. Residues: CARSFSDGGRPGNTIYF.